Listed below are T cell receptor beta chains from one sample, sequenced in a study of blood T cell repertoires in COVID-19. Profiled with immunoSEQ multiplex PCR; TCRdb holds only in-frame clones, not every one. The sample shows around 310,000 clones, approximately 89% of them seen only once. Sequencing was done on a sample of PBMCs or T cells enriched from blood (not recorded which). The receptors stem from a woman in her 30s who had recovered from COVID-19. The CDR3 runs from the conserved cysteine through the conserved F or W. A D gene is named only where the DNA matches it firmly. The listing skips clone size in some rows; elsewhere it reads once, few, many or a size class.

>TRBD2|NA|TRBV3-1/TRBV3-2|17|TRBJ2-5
CASSQVPPAGGLETQYF
TGTGCCAGCAGCCAAGTGCCGCCAGCGGGAGGGCTAGAGACCCAGTACTTC
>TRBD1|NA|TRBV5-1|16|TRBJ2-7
CASSLGQGLLRYEQYF
TGCGCCAGCAGCTTGGGACAGGGGTTGCTGCGCTACGAGCAGTACTTC
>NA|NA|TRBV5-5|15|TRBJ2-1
CASSLGLTQGSEQFF
TGTGCCAGCAGCTTGGGGCTGACCCAGGGAAGTGAGCAGTTCTTC
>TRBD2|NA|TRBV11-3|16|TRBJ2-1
CASSLRLGGRYNEQFF
TGTGCCAGCAGCCTCCGCCTTGGCGGGAGGTACAATGAGCAGTTCTTC
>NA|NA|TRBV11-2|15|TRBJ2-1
CASSFRGEIYNEQFF
TGTGCCAGCAGCTTCAGAGGCGAGATTTACAATGAGCAGTTCTTC
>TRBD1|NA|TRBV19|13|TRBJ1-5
CASRDRGHQPQHF
TGTGCCAGTAGGGACAGGGGGCATCAGCCCCAGCATTTT
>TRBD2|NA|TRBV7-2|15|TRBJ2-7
CASSQKELAGVEQYF
TGTGCCAGCTCCCAAAAAGAGCTAGCGGGAGTCGAGCAGTACTTC
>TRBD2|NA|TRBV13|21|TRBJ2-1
CASSLGRWLAGEGGSYNEQFF
TGTGCCAGCAGCTTAGGCCGATGGCTAGCGGGAGAAGGAGGCTCCTACAATGAGCAGTTCTTC
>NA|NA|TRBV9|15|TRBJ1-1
CASSVGLGGNTEAFF
TGTGCCAGCAGCGTAGGTCTTGGCGGGAACACTGAAGCTTTCTTT
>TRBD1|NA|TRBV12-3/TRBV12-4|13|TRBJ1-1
CASSSGGLTEAFF
TGTGCCAGCAGTTCAGGGGGTCTCACTGAAGCTTTCTTT
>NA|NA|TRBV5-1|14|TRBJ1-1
CASSPLAGGTEAFF
TGCGCCAGCAGCCCGCTAGCGGGCGGCACTGAAGCTTTCTTT
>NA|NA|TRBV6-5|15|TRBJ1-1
CASTLQYGTGTEAFF
TGTGCCAGCACCCTACAGTATGGTACAGGCACTGAAGCTTTCTTT
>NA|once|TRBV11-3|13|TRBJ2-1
CASSLGSVYEQFF
TGTGCCAGCAGCTTAGGTTCGGTCTATGAGCAGTTCTTC
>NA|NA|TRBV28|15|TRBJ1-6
CASSPIQAFNSPLHF
TGTGCCAGCAGTCCTATACAGGCTTTTAATTCACCCCTCCACTTT
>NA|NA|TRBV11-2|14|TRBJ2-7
CASSLDSITGEQYF
TGTGCCAGCAGCTTAGACAGTATTACGGGGGAGCAGTACTTC
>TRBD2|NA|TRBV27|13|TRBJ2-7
CASAASGSYEQYF
TGTGCCAGCGCGGCTAGCGGGAGTTACGAGCAGTACTTC
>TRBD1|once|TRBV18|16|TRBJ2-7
CASSLLSGQGLTEQYF
TGTGCCAGCTCCCTATTATCGGGACAGGGGTTAACCGAGCAGTACTTC
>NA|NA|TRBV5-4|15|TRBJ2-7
CASSLGGGLLYEQYF
TGTGCCAGCAGCTTGGGTGGGGGCCTCCTCTACGAGCAGTACTTC
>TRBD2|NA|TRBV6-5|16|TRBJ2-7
CASSYVVAGGVYEQYF
TGTGCCAGCAGTTACGTGGTAGCGGGAGGTGTGTACGAGCAGTACTTC
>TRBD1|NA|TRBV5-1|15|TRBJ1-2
CASTNEGAANYGYTF
TGCGCCAGCACCAATGAGGGGGCAGCTAACTATGGCTACACCTTC
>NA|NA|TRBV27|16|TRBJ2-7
CASRRTRTPSSYEQYF
TGTGCCAGCAGGAGAACTCGGACACCGAGCTCCTACGAGCAGTACTTC
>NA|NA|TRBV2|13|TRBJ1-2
CASSEGRYYGYTF
TGTGCCAGCAGTGAAGGCAGGTACTATGGCTACACCTTC
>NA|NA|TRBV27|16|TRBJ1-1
CASSLQNRVGGAEAFF
TGTGCCAGCAGTTTGCAGAATCGAGTGGGCGGGGCTGAAGCTTTCTTT
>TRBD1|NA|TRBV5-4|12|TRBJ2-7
CASSLGQGIVDF
TGTGCCAGCAGCTTGGGACAGGGGATCGTGGACTTC
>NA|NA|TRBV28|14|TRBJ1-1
CASSHGHSNTEAFF
TGTGCCAGCAGCCATGGACACTCGAACACTGAAGCTTTCTTT
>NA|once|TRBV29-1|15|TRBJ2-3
CSVPAMASFSDTQYF
TGCAGCGTTCCGGCCATGGCTAGCTTTTCAGATACGCAGTATTTT
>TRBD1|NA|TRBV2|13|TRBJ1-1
CASRRTGGTEAFF
TGTGCCAGCAGACGGACAGGAGGGACTGAAGCTTTCTTT
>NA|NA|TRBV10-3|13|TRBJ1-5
CAVQREINQPQHF
TGTGCCGTACAAAGGGAGATCAATCAGCCCCAGCATTTT
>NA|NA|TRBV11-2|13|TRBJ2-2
CASWGLNTGELFF
TGTGCCAGCTGGGGACTGAACACCGGGGAGCTGTTTTTT
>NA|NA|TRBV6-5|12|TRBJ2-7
CASSYGTYEQYF
TGTGCCAGCAGTTACGGCACCTACGAGCAGTACTTC
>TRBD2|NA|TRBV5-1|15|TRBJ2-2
CASSLRLAGVGELFF
TGCGCCAGCAGCTTGAGACTAGCGGGAGTCGGGGAGCTGTTTTTT
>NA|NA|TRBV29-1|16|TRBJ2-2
CSVGGATAGNTGELFF
TGCAGCGTCGGAGGGGCTACGGCGGGGAACACCGGGGAGCTGTTTTTT
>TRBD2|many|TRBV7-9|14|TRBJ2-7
CASSQGLAGERQYF
TGTGCCAGCAGCCAGGGACTAGCGGGAGAAAGGCAGTACTTC
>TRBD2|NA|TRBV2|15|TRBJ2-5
CASTGVGGGSETQYF
TGTGCCAGCACCGGGGTCGGCGGGGGGTCTGAGACCCAGTACTTC
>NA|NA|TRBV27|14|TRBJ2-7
CASSLQGGIYEQYF
TGTGCCAGCAGTTTACAAGGGGGTATCTACGAGCAGTACTTC
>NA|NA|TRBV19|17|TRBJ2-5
CASSMRQGSYSQETQYF
TGTGCCAGTAGTATGCGGCAGGGATCGTATAGCCAAGAGACCCAGTACTTC
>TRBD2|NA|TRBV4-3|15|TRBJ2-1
CASSQDTAGDDEQFF
TGCGCCAGCAGCCAAGACACAGCGGGAGATGATGAGCAGTTCTTC
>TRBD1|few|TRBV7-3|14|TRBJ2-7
CASSSGTGVNEQYF
TGTGCCAGCAGCTCCGGGACAGGGGTTAACGAGCAGTACTTC
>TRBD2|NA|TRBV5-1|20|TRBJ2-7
CASSPTSAGGLGLLSYEQYF
TGCGCCAGCAGCCCAACCTCGGCGGGAGGGCTGGGCCTCTTATCCTACGAGCAGTACTTC
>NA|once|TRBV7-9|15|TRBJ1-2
CASSFMEPANYGYTF
TGTGCCAGCAGCTTTATGGAGCCCGCTAACTATGGCTACACCTTC
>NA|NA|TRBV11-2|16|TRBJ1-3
CASSSPGHDSGNTIYF
TGTGCCAGCAGCTCGCCCGGACATGACTCTGGAAACACCATATATTTT
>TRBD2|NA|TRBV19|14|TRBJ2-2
CARTSATNTGELFF
TGTGCCAGGACTAGCGCGACGAACACCGGGGAGCTGTTTTTT
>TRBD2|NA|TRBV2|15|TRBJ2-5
CASQDILAGGETQYF
TGTGCCAGCCAAGATATACTAGCGGGAGGAGAGACCCAGTACTTC
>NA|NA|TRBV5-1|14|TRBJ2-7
CASSPESGTHEQYF
TGCGCCAGCAGTCCAGAGTCAGGGACTCACGAGCAGTACTTC
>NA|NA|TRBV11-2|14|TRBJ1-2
CASSLIYRDYGYTF
TGTGCCAGCAGCTTGATATACAGGGACTATGGCTACACCTTC
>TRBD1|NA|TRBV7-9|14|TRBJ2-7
CASSPGTGTHEQYF
TGTGCCAGCAGCCCGGGGACAGGGACTCACGAGCAGTACTTC
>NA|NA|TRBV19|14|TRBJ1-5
CASIGGTLGQPQHF
TGTGCCAGTATTGGAGGGACCTTAGGTCAGCCCCAGCATTTT
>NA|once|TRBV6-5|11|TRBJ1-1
CASSFRSEAFF
TGTGCCAGCAGTTTTCGGTCTGAGGCTTTCTTT
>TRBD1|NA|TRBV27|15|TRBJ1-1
CASRASGGSNTEAFF
TGTGCCAGCAGGGCCTCAGGGGGCTCGAACACTGAAGCTTTCTTT
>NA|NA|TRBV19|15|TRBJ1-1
CASSPHQGINTEAFF
TGTGCCAGTAGTCCCCACCAGGGGATAAACACTGAAGCTTTCTTT
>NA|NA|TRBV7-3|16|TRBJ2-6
CASSLTTMSGANVLTF
TGTGCCAGCAGCTTAACGACAATGTCTGGGGCCAACGTCCTGACTTTC
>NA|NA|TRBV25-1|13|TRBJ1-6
CASSKTTGGTLHF
TGTGCCAGCAGCAAGACGACGGGGGGGACCCTCCACTTT
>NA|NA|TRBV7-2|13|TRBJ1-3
CASSFLSGNTIYF
TGTGCCAGCAGCTTCCTCTCTGGAAACACCATATATTTT
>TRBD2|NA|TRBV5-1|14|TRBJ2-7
CASSQKGTSGSEYF
TGCGCCAGCAGCCAAAAGGGGACTAGCGGGAGTGAGTACTTC
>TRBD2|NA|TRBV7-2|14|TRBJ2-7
CASSFRRETGEQYF
TGTGCCAGCAGCTTTCGGCGGGAGACGGGCGAGCAGTACTTC
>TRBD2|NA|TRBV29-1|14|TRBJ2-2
CSVTLAGGTGELFF
TGCAGCGTGACCCTAGCGGGAGGAACCGGGGAGCTGTTTTTT
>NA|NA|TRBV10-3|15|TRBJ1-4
CAISDRGGQNEKLFF
TGTGCCATCAGTGACAGGGGCGGCCAAAATGAAAAACTGTTTTTT